Listed below are T cell receptor beta chains from one sample, sequenced in a study of T cell responses to AZD1222 COVID-19 vaccine. Only in-frame clones appear in the TCRdb table, and some are missing; sequencing was by immunoSEQ multiplex PCR. The sample has about 140,000 clones; almost 90% are singletons. The specimen comprised peripheral blood, sampled on day 0 of AZD1222 vaccination. Source of these receptors: an adult in good health. CDR3s include the opening cysteine and the closing phenylalanine or tryptophan. D genes are given only for firm matches. Size is omitted from some rows. Given values are once, few, many or a class for expanded clones.

size,D,J,V,CDR3,DNA
-,-,TRBJ2-2,TRBV3-1/TRBV3-2,CASSREGMGARAGELFF,TGTGCCAGCAGTCGAGAAGGGATGGGGGCGCGGGCCGGGGAGCTGTTTTTT
-,-,TRBJ2-2,TRBV5-1,CASTPRDPANTGELFF,TGCGCCAGCACCCCTCGGGACCCAGCGAACACCGGGGAGCTGTTTTTT
-,TRBD1,TRBJ1-5,TRBV30,CAWRDRVLDQPQHF,TGTGCCTGGAGGGACAGGGTTTTGGATCAGCCCCAGCATTTT
-,TRBD2,TRBJ2-3,TRBV6-1,CASSEQLAGGTDTQYF,TGTGCCAGCAGTGAACAGCTAGCGGGGGGCACAGATACGCAGTATTTT
-,TRBD1,TRBJ1-6,TRBV4-1,CASSQEPGQGGSPLHF,TGCGCCAGCAGCCAAGAGCCGGGACAGGGAGGTTCACCCCTCCACTTT
-,-,TRBJ1-1,TRBV19,CASQRRKNTEAFF,TGTGCCAGTCAACGGAGAAAGAACACTGAAGCTTTCTTT
-,-,TRBJ2-1,TRBV11-2,CASSGTLVEQFF,TGTGCCAGCAGCGGGACCCTTGTTGAGCAGTTCTTC
few,TRBD1,TRBJ2-2,TRBV2,CASSGTENTGELFF,TGTGCCAGTTCCGGGACAGAGAACACCGGGGAGCTGTTTTTT
-,TRBD2,TRBJ2-6,TRBV19,CASSKGLAGDVPSGANVLTF,TGTGCCAGTAGTAAAGGACTAGCGGGAGATGTCCCCTCTGGGGCCAACGTCCTGACTTTC
-,-,TRBJ2-7,TRBV4-2,CASNSETDYEQYF,TGTGCCAGCAACAGCGAGACAGACTACGAGCAGTACTTC
-,-,TRBJ1-2,TRBV9,CASSVGFEDGYTF,TGTGCCAGCAGCGTAGGATTCGAGGATGGCTACACCTTC
-,TRBD1,TRBJ1-4,TRBV30,CAWSVQGARNEKLFF,TGTGCCTGGAGTGTACAGGGGGCGAGAAATGAAAAACTGTTTTTT
-,-,TRBJ2-1,TRBV30,CAWSGKDRGSYNEQFF,TGTGCCTGGAGTGGTAAGGATCGGGGGTCCTACAATGAGCAGTTCTTC
few,-,TRBJ2-7,TRBV4-1,CASSLRGSPDYEQYF,TGCGCCAGCAGCCTACGGGGCAGTCCAGACTACGAGCAGTACTTC
-,TRBD1,TRBJ1-2,TRBV5-1,CASSASQGGLTNYGYTF,TGCGCCAGCAGCGCCAGCCAAGGGGGCCTCACTAACTATGGCTACACCTTC
many,TRBD1,TRBJ2-1,TRBV4-3,CASSQDGAGGYNEQFF,TGCGCCAGCAGCCAAGATGGGGCAGGGGGCTACAATGAGCAGTTCTTC
-,-,TRBJ1-2,TRBV30,CAWSVLRERGYTF,TGTGCCTGGAGTGTTCTACGGGAAAGGGGCTACACCTTC
once,TRBD1,TRBJ1-2,TRBV27,CASSPWTGLNYGYTF,TGTGCCAGCAGTCCTTGGACAGGGCTAAACTATGGCTACACCTTC
-,TRBD2,TRBJ2-1,TRBV5-6,CASSRPPSGRANEQFF,TGTGCCAGCAGCCGCCCTCCTAGCGGGAGGGCGAATGAGCAGTTCTTC
-,-,TRBJ2-3,TRBV5-8,CASSEVTNALHTDTQYF,TGTGCCAGCAGCGAAGTGACCAACGCCCTCCACACAGATACGCAGTATTTT
-,TRBD1,TRBJ2-3,TRBV6-6,CASSLGISGGSLYTQYF,TGTGCCAGCAGTCTAGGGATCTCAGGGGGTAGCTTGTATACGCAGTATTTT
-,TRBD1,TRBJ1-5,TRBV2,CASTGQANNQPQHF,TGTGCCAGCACGGGACAGGCCAACAATCAGCCCCAGCATTTT
few,-,TRBJ2-7,TRBV7-2,CASSLGWGRGAYEQYF,TGTGCCAGCAGCTTAGGGTGGGGGAGAGGGGCCTACGAGCAGTACTTC
-,TRBD2,TRBJ2-2,TRBV24-1,CATSDFLSWTSGKSTGELFF,TGTGCCACCAGTGATTTTCTCTCCTGGACTAGCGGGAAATCTACCGGGGAGCTGTTTTTT
-,TRBD1,TRBJ1-2,TRBV28,CASSLLQGAKGGYTF,TGTGCCAGCAGTTTATTACAGGGGGCTAAGGGTGGCTACACCTTC
-,TRBD2,TRBJ2-1,TRBV4-3,CASSQGTGGRDNEQFF,TGCGCCAGCAGCCAAGGAACGGGAGGACGGGACAATGAGCAGTTCTTC
-,TRBD2,TRBJ2-5,TRBV6-2/TRBV6-3,CASSYGGGETQYF,TGTGCCAGCAGTTACGGGGGAGGGGAGACCCAGTACTTC
-,-,TRBJ1-2,TRBV19,CASRQGDGYTF,TGTGCCAGTAGACAGGGAGATGGCTACACCTTC
-,TRBD2,TRBJ2-3,TRBV7-6,CASSLAPSGIGDTQYF,TGTGCCAGCAGCTTAGCGCCTAGCGGGATTGGGGATACGCAGTATTTT
many,-,TRBJ2-2,TRBV11-3,CASSPRQTGLMNTGELFF,TGTGCCAGCAGCCCGCGACAAACGGGGCTCATGAACACCGGGGAGCTGTTTTTT
-,TRBD1,TRBJ2-1,TRBV12-5,CASGSGQGPTLTQLSSYNEQFF,TGTGCTAGTGGTTCCGGACAGGGGCCCACTCTTACCCAACTAAGCTCCTACAATGAGCAGTTCTTC
-,-,TRBJ1-1,TRBV13,CASSSVENMNTEAFF,TGTGCCAGCAGCTCCGTAGAGAATATGAACACTGAAGCTTTCTTT
-,TRBD1,TRBJ1-1,TRBV4-1,CASSHGQGTTEAFF,TGCGCCAGCAGCCACGGACAGGGGACGACTGAAGCTTTCTTT
-,TRBD2,TRBJ2-2,TRBV7-7,CASSPGGPSGGELFF,TGTGCCAGCAGCCCGGGAGGGCCAAGCGGCGGGGAGCTGTTTTTT
-,-,TRBJ2-1,TRBV24-1,CATSDLNREQFF,TGTGCCACCAGTGATTTAAACAGGGAGCAGTTCTTC
-,-,TRBJ1-1,TRBV6-5,CASSYLANTEAFF,TGTGCCAGCAGTTACCTGGCGAACACTGAAGCTTTCTTT
-,-,TRBJ2-7,TRBV2,CASNAMGLEQYF,TGTGCCAGCAACGCGATGGGACTCGAGCAGTACTTC
-,-,TRBJ1-1,TRBV5-5,CASSLAQHRSTEAFF,TGTGCCAGCAGCTTGGCCCAACACCGGAGCACTGAAGCTTTCTTT
-,TRBD2,TRBJ2-1,TRBV5-1,CASRPSGGRVNEQFF,TGCGCCAGCAGGCCCTCTGGCGGGAGGGTCAATGAGCAGTTCTTC
-,-,TRBJ1-4,TRBV30,CAWSTATNEKLFF,TGTGCCTGGAGTACTGCAACTAATGAAAAACTGTTTTTT